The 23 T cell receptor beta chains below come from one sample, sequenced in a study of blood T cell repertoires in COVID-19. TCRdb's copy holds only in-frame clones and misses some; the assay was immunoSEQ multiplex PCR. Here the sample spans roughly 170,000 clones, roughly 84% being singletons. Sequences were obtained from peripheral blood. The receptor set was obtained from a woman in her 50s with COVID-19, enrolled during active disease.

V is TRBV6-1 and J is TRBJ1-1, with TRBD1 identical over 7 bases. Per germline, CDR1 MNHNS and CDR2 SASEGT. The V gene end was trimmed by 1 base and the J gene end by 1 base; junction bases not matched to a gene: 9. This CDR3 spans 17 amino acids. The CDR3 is CASSEEVGGGSNTEAFF. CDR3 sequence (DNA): TGTGCCAGCAGTGAAGAGGTAGGGGGCGGTTCGAACACTGAAGCTTTCTTT.

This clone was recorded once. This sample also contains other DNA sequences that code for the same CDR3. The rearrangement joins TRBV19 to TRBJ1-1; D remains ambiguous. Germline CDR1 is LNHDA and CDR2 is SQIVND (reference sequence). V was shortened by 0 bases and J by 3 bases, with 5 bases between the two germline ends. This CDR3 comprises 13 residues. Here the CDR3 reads CASSIDRDTEAFF. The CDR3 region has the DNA TGTGCCAGTAGTATAGATCGGGACACTGAAGCTTTCTTT.

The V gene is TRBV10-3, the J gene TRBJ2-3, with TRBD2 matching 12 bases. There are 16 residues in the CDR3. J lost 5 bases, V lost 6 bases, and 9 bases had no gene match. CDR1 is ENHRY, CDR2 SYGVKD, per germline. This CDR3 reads CAIRANLAGGGDTQYF. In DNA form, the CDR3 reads TGTGCCATCAGGGCCAACCTAGCGGGGGGGGGAGATACGCAGTATTTT.

The CDR3 sequence: CATSVPGQGGQTQYF. CDR3 DNA sequence: TGTGCCACCAGTGTCCCAGGACAGGGAGGACAGACCCAGTACTTC. The chain joins TRBV24-1 to TRBJ2-5; 8 bases agree with TRBD1. The V and J ends lost 5 bases and 6 bases, in that order; junction bases with no gene match: 10. Germline-derived CDR1 and CDR2 are KGHDR and SFDVKD. CDR3 length equals 15 residues.

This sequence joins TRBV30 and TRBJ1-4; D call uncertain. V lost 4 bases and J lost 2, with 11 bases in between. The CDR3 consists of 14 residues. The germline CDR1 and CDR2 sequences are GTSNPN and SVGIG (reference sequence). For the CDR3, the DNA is TGTGCCTGGAAAATCTCCAGTACTAATGAAAAACTGTTTTTT. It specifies CAWKISSTNEKLFF.

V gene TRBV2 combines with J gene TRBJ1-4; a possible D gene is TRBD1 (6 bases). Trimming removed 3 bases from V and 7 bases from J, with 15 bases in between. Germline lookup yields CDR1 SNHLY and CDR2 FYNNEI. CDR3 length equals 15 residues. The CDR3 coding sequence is TGTGCCAGCAGTGATGTCAGGGGAGTTGGTGAAAAACTGTTTTTT. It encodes CASSDVRGVGEKLFF.

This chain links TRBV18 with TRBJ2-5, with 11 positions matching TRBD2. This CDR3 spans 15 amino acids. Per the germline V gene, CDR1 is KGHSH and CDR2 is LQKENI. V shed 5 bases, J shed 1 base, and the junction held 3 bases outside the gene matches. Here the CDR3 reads CASSGGLAGQETQYF. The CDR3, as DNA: TGTGCCAGCTCAGGTGGACTAGCGGGCCAAGAGACCCAGTACTTC.

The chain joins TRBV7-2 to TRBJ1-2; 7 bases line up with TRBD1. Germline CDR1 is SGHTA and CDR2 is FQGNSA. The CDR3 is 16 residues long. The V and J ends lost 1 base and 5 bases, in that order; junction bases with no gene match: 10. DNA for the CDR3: TGTGCCAGCAGCTTAGTATCGGGGGACAGCGGATATGGCTACACCTTC. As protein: CASSLVSGDSGYGYTF. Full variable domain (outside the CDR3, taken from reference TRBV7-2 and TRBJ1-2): GAGVSQSPSNKVTEKGKDVELRCDPISGHTALYWYRQSLGQGLEFLIYFQGNSAPDKSGLPSDRFSAERTGGSVSTLTIQRTQQEDSAVYLCASSLVSGDSGYGYTFGSGTRLTVV.

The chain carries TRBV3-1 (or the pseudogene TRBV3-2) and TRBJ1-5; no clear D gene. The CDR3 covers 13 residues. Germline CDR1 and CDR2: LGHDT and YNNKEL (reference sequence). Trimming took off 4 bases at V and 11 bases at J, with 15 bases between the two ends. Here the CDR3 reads CASSLLGEGAQHF. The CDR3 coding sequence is TGTGCCAGCAGCCTCCTGGGAGAGGGAGCCCAGCATTTT.

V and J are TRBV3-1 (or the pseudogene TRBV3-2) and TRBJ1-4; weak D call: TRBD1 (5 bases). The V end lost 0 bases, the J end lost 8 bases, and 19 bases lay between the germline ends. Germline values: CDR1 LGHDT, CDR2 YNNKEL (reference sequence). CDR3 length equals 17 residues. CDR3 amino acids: CASSQERLAGGGEKLFF. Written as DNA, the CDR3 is TGTGCCAGCAGCCAAGAAAGGTTGGCGGGGGGAGGAGAAAAACTGTTTTTT.

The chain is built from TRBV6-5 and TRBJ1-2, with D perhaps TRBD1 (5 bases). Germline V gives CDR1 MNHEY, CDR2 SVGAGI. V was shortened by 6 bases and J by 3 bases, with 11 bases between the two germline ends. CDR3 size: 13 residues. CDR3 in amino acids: CASRDTGDYGYTF. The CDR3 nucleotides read TGTGCCAGCAGAGATACAGGCGACTATGGCTACACCTTC.

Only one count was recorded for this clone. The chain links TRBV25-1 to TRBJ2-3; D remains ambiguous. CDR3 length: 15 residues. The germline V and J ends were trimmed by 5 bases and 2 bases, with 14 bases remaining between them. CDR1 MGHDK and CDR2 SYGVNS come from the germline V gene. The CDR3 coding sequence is TGTGCCAGCAGTAAACGCGGCAGTTACACAGATACGCAGTATTTT. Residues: CASSKRGSYTDTQYF.

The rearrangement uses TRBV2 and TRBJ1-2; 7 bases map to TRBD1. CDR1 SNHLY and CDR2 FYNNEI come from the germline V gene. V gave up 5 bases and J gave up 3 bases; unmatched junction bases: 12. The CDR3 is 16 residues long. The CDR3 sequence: CASSFPRDSRDYGYTF. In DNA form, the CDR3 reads TGTGCCAGCAGTTTCCCCCGGGACAGCAGGGACTATGGCTACACCTTC. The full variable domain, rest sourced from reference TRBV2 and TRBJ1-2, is EPEVTQTPSHQVTQMGQEVILRCVPISNHLYFYWYRQILGQKVEFLVSFYNNEISEKSEIFDDQFSVERPDGSNFTLKIRSTKLEDSAMYFCASSFPRDSRDYGYTFGSGTRLTVV.

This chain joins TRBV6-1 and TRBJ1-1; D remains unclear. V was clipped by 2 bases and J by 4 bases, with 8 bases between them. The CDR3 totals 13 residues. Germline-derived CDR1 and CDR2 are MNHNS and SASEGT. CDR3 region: CASSELRGTEAFF. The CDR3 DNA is TGTGCCAGCAGTGAACTTCGAGGCACTGAAGCTTTCTTT.

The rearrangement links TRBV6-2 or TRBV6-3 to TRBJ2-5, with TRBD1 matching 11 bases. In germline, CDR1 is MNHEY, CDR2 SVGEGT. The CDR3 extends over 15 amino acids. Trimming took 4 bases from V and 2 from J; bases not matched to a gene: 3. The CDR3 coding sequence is TGTGCCAGCAGTTCCCGGGACAGGGGGCAAGAGACCCAGTACTTC. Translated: CASSSRDRGQETQYF.

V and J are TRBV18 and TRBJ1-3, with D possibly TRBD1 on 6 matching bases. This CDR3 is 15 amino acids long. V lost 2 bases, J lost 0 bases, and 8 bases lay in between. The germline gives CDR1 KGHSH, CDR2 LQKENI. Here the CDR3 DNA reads TGTGCCAGCTCACCAATGGACAGCTCTGGAAACACCATATATTTT. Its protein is CASSPMDSSGNTIYF.

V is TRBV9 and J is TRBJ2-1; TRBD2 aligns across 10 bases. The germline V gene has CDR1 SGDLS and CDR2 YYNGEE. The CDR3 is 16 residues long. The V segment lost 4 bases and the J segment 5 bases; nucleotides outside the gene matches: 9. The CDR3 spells CASSPHLAGANNEQFF. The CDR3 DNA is TGTGCCAGCAGCCCCCACCTAGCGGGGGCCAACAATGAGCAGTTCTTC.

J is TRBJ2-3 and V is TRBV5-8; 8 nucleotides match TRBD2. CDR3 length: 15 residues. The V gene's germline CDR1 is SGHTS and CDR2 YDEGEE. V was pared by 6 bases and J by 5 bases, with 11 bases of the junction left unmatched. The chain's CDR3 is CASIFRGGQVDTQYF. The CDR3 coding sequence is TGTGCCAGCATTTTCCGGGGGGGCCAGGTAGATACGCAGTATTTT.

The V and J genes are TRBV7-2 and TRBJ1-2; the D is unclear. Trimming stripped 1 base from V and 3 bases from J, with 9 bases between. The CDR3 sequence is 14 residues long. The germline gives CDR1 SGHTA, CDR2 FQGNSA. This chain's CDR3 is CASSLGRQDYGYTF. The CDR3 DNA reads TGTGCCAGCAGCTTAGGGAGGCAGGACTATGGCTACACCTTC. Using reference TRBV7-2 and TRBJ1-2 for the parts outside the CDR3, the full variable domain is GAGVSQSPSNKVTEKGKDVELRCDPISGHTALYWYRQSLGQGLEFLIYFQGNSAPDKSGLPSDRFSAERTGGSVSTLTIQRTQQEDSAVYLCASSLGRQDYGYTFGSGTRLTVV.

CDR3 loop: CASSTGLSYEQYF. The CDR3, as DNA: TGTGCCAGCAGCACAGGCCTCTCCTACGAGCAGTACTTC. The V gene is TRBV7-3, the J gene TRBJ2-7, with a possible D match to TRBD1 (5 bases). The CDR3 is made up of 13 amino acids. CDR1 and CDR2 from the germline V gene are SGHTA and FQGTGA. With 5 bases removed from V and 0 bases from J, the gap between germline ends came to 8 bases.

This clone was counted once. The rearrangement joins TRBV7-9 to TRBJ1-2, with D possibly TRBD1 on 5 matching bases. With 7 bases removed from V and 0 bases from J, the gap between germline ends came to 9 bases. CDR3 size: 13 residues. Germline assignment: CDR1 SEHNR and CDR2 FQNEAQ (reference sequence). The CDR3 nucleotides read TGTGCCAGCACCGACAGACCTAACTATGGCTACACCTTC. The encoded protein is CASTDRPNYGYTF. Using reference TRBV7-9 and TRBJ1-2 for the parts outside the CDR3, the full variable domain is DTGVSQNPRHKITKRGQNVTFRCDPISEHNRLYWYRQTLGQGPEFLTYFQNEAQLEKSRLLSDRFSAERPKGSFSTLEIQRTEQGDSAMYLCASTDRPNYGYTFGSGTRLTVV.

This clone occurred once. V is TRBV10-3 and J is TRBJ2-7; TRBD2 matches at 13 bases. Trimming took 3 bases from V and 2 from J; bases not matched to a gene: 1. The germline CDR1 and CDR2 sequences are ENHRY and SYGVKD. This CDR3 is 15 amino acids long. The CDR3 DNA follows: TGTGCCATCAGTGATGGGACTAGCGGGGCCTACGAGCAGTACTTC. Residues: CAISDGTSGAYEQYF.

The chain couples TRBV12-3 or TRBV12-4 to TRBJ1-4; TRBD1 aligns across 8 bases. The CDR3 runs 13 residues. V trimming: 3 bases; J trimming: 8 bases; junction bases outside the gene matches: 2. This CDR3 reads CASSFDRGEKLFF. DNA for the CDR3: TGTGCCAGCAGTTTCGACAGGGGAGAAAAACTGTTTTTT.